This TCR beta chain was recorded in a study of T cells in narcolepsy. Study-wide results and caveats: Some memory CD4+ repertoires had no autoreactive clone sequences. Comparing one patient's CSF and blood CD4+ clonotypes highlighted HCRT- and TRIB2-specific autoreactive clonotypes.

A remark on this clone: The antigen remains undetermined.

Profiling relied on immunoSEQ multiplex PCR, and the TCRdb table lists in-frame clones only, not all of them. The sample yields tens of thousands of clones, about four fifths seen once. The sequence came from a human donor with narcolepsy. Specimen: CD45RA- memory CD4+ T cells from PBMCs.

The CDR3 loop is CASSLGQVDNEQFF. The CDR3, as DNA: TGCGCCAGCAGCTTGGGACAGGTGGACAATGAGCAGTTCTTC. This sequence joins TRBV5-1 and TRBJ2-1, with D maybe TRBD1 (6 bases). Germline CDR1 is SGHRS and CDR2 is YFSETQ. Deletions cut 0 bases from V and 5 bases from J, with 9 bases between. The CDR3 runs to 14 residues.